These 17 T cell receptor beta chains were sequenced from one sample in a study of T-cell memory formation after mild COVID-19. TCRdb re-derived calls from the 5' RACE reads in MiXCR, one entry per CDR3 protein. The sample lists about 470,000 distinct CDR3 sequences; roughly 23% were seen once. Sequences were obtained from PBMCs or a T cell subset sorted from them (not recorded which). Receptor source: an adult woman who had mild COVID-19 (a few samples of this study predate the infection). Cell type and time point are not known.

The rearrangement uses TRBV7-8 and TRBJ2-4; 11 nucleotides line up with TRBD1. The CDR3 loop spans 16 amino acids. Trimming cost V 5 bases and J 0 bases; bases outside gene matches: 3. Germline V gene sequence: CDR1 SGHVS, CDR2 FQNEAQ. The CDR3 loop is CASSAGTGGAKNIQYF. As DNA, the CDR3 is TGTGCCAGCAGCGCCGGGACAGGGGGAGCCAAAAACATTCAGTACTTC.

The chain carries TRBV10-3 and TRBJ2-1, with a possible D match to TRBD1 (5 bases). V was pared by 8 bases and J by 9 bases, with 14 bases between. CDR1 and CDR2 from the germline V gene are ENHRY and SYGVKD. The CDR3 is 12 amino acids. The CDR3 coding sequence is TGTGCCATCGGGGAACAGGTTTCTGAGCAGTTCTTC. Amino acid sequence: CAIGEQVSEQFF.

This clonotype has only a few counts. CDR3 in amino acids: CASSRGAGPYEQYF. The CDR3 nucleotides read TGTGCCAGCAGTAGGGGGGCCGGCCCCTACGAGCAGTACTTC. The chain couples TRBV6-5 to TRBJ2-7; D is possibly TRBD1 or TRBD2 (6 bases each). The germline V and J ends were trimmed by 5 bases and 2 bases, with 13 bases remaining between them. CDR1 and CDR2 from the germline V gene are MNHEY and SVGAGI. CDR3 length: 14 amino acids.

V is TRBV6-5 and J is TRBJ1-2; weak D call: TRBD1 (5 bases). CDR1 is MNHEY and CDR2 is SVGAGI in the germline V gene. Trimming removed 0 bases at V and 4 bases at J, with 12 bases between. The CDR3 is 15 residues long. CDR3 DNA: TGTGCCAGCAGTTACTCGAGGGGTACGCTCTATGGCTACACCTTC. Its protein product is CASSYSRGTLYGYTF.

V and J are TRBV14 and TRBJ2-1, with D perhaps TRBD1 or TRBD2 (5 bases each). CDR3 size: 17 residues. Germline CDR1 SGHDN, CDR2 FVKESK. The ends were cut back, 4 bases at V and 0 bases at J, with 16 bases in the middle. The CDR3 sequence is CASSPTDYRSSYNEQFF. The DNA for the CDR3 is TGTGCCAGCAGCCCGACAGACTACCGGAGCTCCTACAATGAGCAGTTCTTC.

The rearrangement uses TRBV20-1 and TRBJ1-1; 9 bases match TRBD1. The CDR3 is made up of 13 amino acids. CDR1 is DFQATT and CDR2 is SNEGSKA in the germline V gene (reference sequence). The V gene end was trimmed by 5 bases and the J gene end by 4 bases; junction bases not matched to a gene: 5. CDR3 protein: CSAPRTGATEAFF. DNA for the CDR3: TGCAGTGCTCCCCGGACAGGGGCCACTGAAGCTTTCTTT.

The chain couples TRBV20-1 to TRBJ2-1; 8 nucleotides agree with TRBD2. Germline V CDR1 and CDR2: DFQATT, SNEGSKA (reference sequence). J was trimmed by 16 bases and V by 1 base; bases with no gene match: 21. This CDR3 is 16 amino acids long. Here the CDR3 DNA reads TGCAGTGCTAGAGTCCCACTAGCGGAGGGGATATTTATCATATTCTTC. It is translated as CSARVPLAEGIFIIFF.

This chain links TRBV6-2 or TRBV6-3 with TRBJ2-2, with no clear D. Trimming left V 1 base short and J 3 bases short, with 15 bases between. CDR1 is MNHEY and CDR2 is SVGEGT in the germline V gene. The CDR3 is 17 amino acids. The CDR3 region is CASSYYAGGADTGELFF. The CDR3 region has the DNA TGTGCCAGCAGTTACTATGCAGGCGGCGCGGACACCGGGGAGCTGTTTTTT.

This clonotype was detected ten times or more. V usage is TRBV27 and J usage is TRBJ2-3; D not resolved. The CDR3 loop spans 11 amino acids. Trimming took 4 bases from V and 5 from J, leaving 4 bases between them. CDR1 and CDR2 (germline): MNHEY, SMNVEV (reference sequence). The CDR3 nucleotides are TGTGCCAGCAGTTGGGGAGATACGCAGTATTTT. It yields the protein CASSWGDTQYF.

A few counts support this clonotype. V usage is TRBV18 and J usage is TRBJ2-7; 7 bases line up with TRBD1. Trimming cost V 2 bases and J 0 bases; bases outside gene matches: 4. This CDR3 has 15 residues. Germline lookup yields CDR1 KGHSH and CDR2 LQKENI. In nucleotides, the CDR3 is TGTGCCAGCTCACCAGGACAGGCCAACTCCTACGAGCAGTACTTC. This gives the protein CASSPGQANSYEQYF.

The CDR3 region is CASSTLNGVYGYTF. The CDR3 DNA reads as TGTGCCAGTAGTACGCTAAACGGGGTCTATGGCTACACCTTC. The chain recombines TRBV19 with TRBJ1-2; D unclear. Germline V gene data show CDR1 as LNHDA and CDR2 as SQIVND (reference sequence). The V and J ends lost 4 bases and 4 bases respectively, with 13 bases between them. The CDR3 totals 14 residues.

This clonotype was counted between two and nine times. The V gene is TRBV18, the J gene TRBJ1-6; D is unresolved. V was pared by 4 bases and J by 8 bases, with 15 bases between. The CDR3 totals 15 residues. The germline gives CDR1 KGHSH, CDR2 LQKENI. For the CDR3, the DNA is TGTGCCAGCTCACGAACATCCGGCGGTGATTCACCCCTCCACTTT. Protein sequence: CASSRTSGGDSPLHF.

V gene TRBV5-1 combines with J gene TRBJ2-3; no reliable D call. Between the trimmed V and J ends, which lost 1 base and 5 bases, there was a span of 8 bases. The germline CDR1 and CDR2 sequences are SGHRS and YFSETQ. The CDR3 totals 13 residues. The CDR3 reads CASSLPSQDTQYF. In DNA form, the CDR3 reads TGCGCCAGCAGCTTGCCTAGTCAAGATACGCAGTATTTT.

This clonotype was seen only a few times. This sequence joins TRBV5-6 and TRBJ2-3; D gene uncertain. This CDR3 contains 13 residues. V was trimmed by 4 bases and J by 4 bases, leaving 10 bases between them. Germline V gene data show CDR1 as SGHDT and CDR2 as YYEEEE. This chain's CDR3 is CASSRLVADTQYF. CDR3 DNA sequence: TGTGCCAGCAGCCGCCTAGTGGCAGATACGCAGTATTTT. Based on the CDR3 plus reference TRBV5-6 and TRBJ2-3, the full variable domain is DAGVTQSPTHLIKTRGQQVTLRCSPKSGHDTVSWYQQALGQGPQFIFQYYEEEERQRGNFPDRFSGHQFPNYSSELNVNALLLGDSALYLCASSRLVADTQYFGPGTRLTVL.

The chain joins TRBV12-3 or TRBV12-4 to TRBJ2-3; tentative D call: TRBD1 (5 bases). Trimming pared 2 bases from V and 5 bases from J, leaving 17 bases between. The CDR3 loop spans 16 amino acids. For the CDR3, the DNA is TGTGCCAGCAGTTTACTGGGTAGAACAGGCCTAGATACGCAGTATTTT. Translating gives CASSLLGRTGLDTQYF.

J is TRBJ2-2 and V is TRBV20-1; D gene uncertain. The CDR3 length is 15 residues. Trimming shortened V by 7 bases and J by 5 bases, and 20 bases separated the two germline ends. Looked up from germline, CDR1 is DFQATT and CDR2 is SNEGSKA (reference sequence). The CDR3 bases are TGCAGTGTCCAAGACCCCCGGGTTAGGACCGGGGAGCTGTTTTTT. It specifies CSVQDPRVRTGELFF.

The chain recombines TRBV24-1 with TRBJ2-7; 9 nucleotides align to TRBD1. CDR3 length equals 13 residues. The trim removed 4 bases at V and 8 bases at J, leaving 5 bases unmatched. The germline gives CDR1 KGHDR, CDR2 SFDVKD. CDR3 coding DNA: TGTGCCACCAGTGACACCGGGACAGGGAAGCAGTACTTC. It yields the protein CATSDTGTGKQYF.